This paragraph covers one T cell receptor beta chain sequence. The data were produced by immunoSEQ multiplex PCR, yet TCRdb's version contains in-frame clones alone and is incomplete. The sample contains hundreds of thousands of clones, roughly nine tenths of which appear only once. The sample comes from a study of blood T cell repertoires in COVID-19. About the study: Italy, Spain and the United States were the sources of the convalescent and acute COVID-19 samples.

This CDR3 has 12 residues. CDR1 and CDR2 from the germline V gene are SGHRS and YFSETQ. V was shortened by 6 bases and J by 8 bases, with 12 bases between the two germline ends. This receptor was obtained from a man aged 18 to 30 who had recovered from COVID-19. The chain joins TRBV5-1 to TRBJ2-1, with D possibly matching TRBD2 (5 bases). Sequencing was performed on PBMCs or T cells enriched from blood (not recorded which). CDR3 in DNA: TGCGCCAGCAACGGCGGGCCGGATGAGCAGTTCTTC. Translated: CASNGGPDEQFF.